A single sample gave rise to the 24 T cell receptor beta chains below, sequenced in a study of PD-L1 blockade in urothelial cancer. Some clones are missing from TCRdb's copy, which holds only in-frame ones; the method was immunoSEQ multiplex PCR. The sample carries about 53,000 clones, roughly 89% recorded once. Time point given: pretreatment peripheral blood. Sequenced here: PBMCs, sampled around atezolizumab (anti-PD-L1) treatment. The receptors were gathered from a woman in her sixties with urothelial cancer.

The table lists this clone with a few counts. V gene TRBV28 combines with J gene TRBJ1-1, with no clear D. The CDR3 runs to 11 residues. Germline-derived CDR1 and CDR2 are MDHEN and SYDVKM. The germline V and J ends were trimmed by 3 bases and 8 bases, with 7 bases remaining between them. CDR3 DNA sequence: TGTGCCAGCAGTTTTGCCAGAGAAGCTTTCTTT. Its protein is CASSFAREAFF.

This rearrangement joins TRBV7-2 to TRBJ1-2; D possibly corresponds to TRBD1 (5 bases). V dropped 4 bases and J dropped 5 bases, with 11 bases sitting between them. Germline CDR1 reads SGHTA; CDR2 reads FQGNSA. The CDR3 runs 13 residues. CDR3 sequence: CASSSLRAYGYTF. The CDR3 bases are TGTGCCAGCAGCTCTCTCAGGGCGTATGGCTACACCTTC.

CDR3: CASSADRDRQPQHF. The CDR3 DNA is TGTGCCAGCAGTGCCGACAGGGATCGTCAGCCCCAGCATTTT. The genes are TRBV6-1 and TRBJ1-5; 7 bases fit TRBD1. Germline V gene data show CDR1 as MNHNS and CDR2 as SASEGT. Unmatched junction bases numbered 6, after V lost 4 bases and J lost 6 bases. This CDR3 contains 14 residues.

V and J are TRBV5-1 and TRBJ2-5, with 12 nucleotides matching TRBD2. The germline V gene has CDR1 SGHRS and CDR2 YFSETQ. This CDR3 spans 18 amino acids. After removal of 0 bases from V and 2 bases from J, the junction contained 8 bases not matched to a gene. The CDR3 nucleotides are TGCGCCAGCAGCTTGGGACTAGCGGGGGTACGAGAACAAGAGACCCAGTACTTC. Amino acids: CASSLGLAGVREQETQYF.

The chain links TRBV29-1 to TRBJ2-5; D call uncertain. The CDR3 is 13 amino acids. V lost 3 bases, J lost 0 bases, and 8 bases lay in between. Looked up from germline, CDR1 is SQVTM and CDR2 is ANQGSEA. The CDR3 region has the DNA TGCAGCGTTGATGGCCTAGACCAAGAGACCCAGTACTTC. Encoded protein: CSVDGLDQETQYF.

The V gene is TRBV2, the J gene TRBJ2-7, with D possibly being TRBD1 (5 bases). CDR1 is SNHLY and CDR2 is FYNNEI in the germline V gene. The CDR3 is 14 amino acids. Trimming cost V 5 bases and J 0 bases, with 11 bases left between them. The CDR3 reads CASSSDRDSYEQYF. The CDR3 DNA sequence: TGTGCCAGCAGTTCCGACAGAGACTCCTACGAGCAGTACTTC. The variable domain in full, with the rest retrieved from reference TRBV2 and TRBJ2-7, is EPEVTQTPSHQVTQMGQEVILRCVPISNHLYFYWYRQILGQKVEFLVSFYNNEISEKSEIFDDQFSVERPDGSNFTLKIRSTKLEDSAMYFCASSSDRDSYEQYFGPGTRLTVT.

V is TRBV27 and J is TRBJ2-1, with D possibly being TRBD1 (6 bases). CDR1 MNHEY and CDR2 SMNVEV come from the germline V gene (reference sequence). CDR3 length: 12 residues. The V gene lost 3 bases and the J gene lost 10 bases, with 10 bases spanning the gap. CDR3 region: CASSFRGGEQFF. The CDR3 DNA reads TGTGCCAGCAGTTTCAGGGGCGGGGAGCAGTTCTTC.

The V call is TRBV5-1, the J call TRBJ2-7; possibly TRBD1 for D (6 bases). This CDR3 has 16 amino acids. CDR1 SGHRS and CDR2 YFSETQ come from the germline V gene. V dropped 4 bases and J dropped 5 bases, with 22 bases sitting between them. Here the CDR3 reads CASSLAQGPSIDEQYF. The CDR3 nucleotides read TGCGCCAGCAGCCTTGCACAGGGCCCCTCTATCGACGAGCAGTACTTC.

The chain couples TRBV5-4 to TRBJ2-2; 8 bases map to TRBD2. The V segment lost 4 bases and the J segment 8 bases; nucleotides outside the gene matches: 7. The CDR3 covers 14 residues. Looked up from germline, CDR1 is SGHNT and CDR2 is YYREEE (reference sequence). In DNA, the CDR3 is TGTGCCAGCAGCGCCGGACTAGCAGTAGGGGAGCTGTTTTTT. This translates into CASSAGLAVGELFF.

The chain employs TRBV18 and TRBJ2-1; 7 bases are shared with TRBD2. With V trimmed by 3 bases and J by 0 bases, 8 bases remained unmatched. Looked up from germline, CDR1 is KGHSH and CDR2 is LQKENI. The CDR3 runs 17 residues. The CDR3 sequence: CASSPGGSGSSYNEQFF. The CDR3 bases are TGTGCCAGCTCACCGGGGGGGAGCGGAAGCTCCTACAATGAGCAGTTCTTC.

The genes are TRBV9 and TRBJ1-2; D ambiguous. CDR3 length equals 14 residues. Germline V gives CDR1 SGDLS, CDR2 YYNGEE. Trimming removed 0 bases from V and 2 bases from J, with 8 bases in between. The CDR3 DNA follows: TGTGCCAGCAGCGTAGGCAGGTCGAACTATGGCTACACCTTC. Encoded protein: CASSVGRSNYGYTF.

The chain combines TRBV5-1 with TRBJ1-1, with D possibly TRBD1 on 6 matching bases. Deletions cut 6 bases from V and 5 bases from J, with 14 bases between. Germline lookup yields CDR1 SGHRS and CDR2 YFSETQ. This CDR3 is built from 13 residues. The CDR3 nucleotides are TGCGCCAGCAACCCGGGGGGGGCTACTGAAGCTTTCTTT. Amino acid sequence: CASNPGGATEAFF.

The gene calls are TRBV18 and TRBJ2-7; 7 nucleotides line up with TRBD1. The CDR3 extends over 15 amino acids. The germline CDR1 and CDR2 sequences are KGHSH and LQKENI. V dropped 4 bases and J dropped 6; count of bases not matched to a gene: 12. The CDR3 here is CASSRFDRASGEQYF. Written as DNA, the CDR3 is TGTGCCAGCTCACGATTCGACAGGGCGTCCGGCGAGCAGTACTTC.

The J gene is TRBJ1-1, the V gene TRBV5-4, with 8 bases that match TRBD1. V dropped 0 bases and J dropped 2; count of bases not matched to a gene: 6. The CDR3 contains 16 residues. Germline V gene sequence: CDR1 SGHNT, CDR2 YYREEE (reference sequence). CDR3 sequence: CASSLEAGGANTEAFF. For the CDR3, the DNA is TGTGCCAGCAGCTTGGAGGCAGGGGGCGCAAACACTGAAGCTTTCTTT. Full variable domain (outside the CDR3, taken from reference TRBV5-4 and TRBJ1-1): ETGVTQSPTHLIKTRGQQVTLRCSSQSGHNTVSWYQQALGQGPQFIFQYYREEENGRGNFPPRFSGLQFPNYSSELNVNALELDDSALYLCASSLEAGGANTEAFFGQGTRLTVV.

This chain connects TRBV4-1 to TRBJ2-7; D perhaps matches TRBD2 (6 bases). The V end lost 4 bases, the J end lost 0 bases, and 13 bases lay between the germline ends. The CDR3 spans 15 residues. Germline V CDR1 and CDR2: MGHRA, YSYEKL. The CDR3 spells CASSRLDSSSYEQYF. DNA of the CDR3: TGCGCCAGCAGCCGACTAGACTCGAGCTCCTACGAGCAGTACTTC.

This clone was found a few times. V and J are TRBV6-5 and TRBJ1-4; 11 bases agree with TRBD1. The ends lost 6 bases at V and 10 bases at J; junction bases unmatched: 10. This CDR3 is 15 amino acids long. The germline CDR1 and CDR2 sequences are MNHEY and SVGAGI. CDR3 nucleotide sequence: TGTGCCAGCAGCCTCGGACCGGGACAGGGGGGAAAACTGTTTTTT. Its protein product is CASSLGPGQGGKLFF.

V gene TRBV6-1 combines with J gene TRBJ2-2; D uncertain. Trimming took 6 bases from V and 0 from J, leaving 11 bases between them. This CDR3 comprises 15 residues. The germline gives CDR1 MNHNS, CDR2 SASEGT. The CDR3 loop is CASRPTPTNTGELFF. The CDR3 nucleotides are TGTGCCAGCAGGCCGACACCCACGAACACCGGGGAGCTGTTTTTT.

The CDR3 here is CASSELLAGAESGYF. In nucleotides, the CDR3 is TGTGCCAGCAGTGAATTGCTAGCGGGGGCCGAAAGTGGGTATTTT. The chain recombines TRBV2 with TRBJ2-3, with TRBD2 identical over 10 bases. CDR3 length equals 15 residues. CDR1 is SNHLY and CDR2 is FYNNEI in the germline V gene. The ends lost 2 bases at V and 14 bases at J; junction bases unmatched: 13.

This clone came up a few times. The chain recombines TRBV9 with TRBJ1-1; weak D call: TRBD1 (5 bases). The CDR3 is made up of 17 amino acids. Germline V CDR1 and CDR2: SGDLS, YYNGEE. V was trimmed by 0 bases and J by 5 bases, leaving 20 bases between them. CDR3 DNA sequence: TGTGCCAGCAGCGTAGGGATAACCCGCACAGGTGGGACTGAAGCTTTCTTT. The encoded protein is CASSVGITRTGGTEAFF. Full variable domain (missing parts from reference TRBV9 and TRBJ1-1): DSGVTQTPKHLITATGQRVTLRCSPRSGDLSVYWYQQSLDQGLQFLIQYYNGEERAKGNILERFSAQQFPDLHSELNLSSLELGDSALYFCASSVGITRTGGTEAFFGQGTRLTVV.

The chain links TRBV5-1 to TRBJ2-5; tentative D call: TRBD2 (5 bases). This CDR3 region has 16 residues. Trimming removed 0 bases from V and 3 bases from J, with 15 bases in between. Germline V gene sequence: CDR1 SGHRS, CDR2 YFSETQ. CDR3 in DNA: TGCGCCAGCAGCTTGGAAATGCAGCGGCGAGAAGAGACCCAGTACTTC. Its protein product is CASSLEMQRREETQYF.

The DNA of the CDR3 is TGTGCCAGCAGCTTCGTTTGGCCCACCGGACAGGCTACGTATGGCTACACCTTC. It translates to CASSFVWPTGQATYGYTF. The chain carries TRBV5-8 and TRBJ1-2; 7 nucleotides align to TRBD1. Germline V gene lookup returns CDR1 SGHTS and CDR2 YDEGEE. Trimming removed 2 bases from V and 5 bases from J; junction bases left unmatched: 18. This CDR3 spans 18 amino acids.

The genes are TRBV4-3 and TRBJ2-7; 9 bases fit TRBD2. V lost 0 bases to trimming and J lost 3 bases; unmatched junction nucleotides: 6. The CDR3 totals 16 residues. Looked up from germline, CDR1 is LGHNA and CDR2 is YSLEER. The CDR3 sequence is CASSQDPTSGYYEQYF. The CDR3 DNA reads TGCGCCAGCAGCCAAGACCCTACTAGCGGGTACTACGAGCAGTACTTC.

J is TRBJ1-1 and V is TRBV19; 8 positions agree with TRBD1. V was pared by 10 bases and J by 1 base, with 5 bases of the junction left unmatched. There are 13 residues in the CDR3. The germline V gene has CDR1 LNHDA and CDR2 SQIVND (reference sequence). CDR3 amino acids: CATRDRTNTEAFF. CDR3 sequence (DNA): TGTGCCACCCGGGACAGGACGAACACTGAAGCTTTCTTT.

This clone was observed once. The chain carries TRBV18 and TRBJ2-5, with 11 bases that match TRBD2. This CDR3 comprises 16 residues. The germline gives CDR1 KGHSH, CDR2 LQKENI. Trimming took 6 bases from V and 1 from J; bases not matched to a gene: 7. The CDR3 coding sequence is TGTGCCAGCTCGCAAACCGGGACTAGCGGCCAAGAGACCCAGTACTTC. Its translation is CASSQTGTSGQETQYF.